These 16 T cell receptor beta chains came from one sample sequenced in a study of prognosis after radiotherapy for stage I lung cancer. The authors amplified TCR beta CDR3 from genomic DNA using two-round multiplex PCR. The use of primers specific to each TRBV and TRBJ gene characterized first-round PCR. Each CDR3 protein gets one entry after TCRdb re-called the multiplex PCR reads with MiXCR. Of about 19,000 distinct CDR3 sequences in the sample, around three fifths were seen once. Sample: PBMCs, taken before or after stereotactic body radiation therapy (not recorded which). All receptors derive from a donor aged 50 or older with non-small cell lung cancer.

This clonotype was picked up many times. V gene TRBV19 combines with J gene TRBJ2-7; the D gene is possibly TRBD1 (5 bases). V was cut by 5 bases and J by 3 bases, with 14 bases left in between. CDR3 size: 14 residues. From germline, CDR1 is LNHDA and CDR2 SQIVND (reference sequence). In DNA, the CDR3 is TGTGCCAGTAGTTCACGACAGTATGTCTACGAGCAGTACTTC. It specifies CASSSRQYVYEQYF. Full variable domain (outside the CDR3, taken from reference TRBV19 and TRBJ2-7): DGGITQSPKYLFRKEGQNVTLSCEQNLNHDAMYWYRQDPGQGLRLIYYSQIVNDFQKGDIAEGYSVSREKKESFPLTVTSAQKNPTAFYLCASSSRQYVYEQYFGPGTRLTVT.

As concerns this clonotype: It is likely a read error: a sequence one base away is far more abundant. This rearrangement joins TRBV4-3 to TRBJ1-5, with D possibly being TRBD1 (5 bases). Looked up from germline, CDR1 is LGHNA and CDR2 is YSLEER. CDR3 size: 13 residues. The CDR3 reads CASSPGLDQPQHF. The DNA of the CDR3 is TGTGCCAGCAGCCCAGGGTTGGATCAGCCCCAGCATTTT.

This clonotype rates as large. V gene TRBV2 combines with J gene TRBJ2-7; D is unclear. This CDR3 has 15 amino acids. Looked up from germline, CDR1 is SNHLY and CDR2 is FYNNEI. Trimming cost V 3 bases and J 3 bases, with 15 bases left between them. The CDR3 coding sequence is TGTGCCAGCAGTGAGGGGTCAGACCTTCACTACGAGCAGTACTTC. The encoded protein is CASSEGSDLHYEQYF.

Relative to its sample, this clonotype is medium-sized (0.01 to 0.1%). The gene calls are TRBV11-2 and TRBJ1-2; TRBD1 is a possible D gene (5 bases). Per germline, CDR1 SGHAT and CDR2 FQNNGV. The CDR3 consists of 13 residues. Trimming removed 1 base from V and 2 bases from J, with 5 bases in between. The CDR3 DNA sequence: TGTGCCAGCAGCTTAGGGACAAACTATGGCTACACCTTC. Protein: CASSLGTNYGYTF.

On this clonotype itself: This likely stems from a read error, as it lies one base from a far larger clone. The rearrangement links TRBV6-4 to TRBJ2-7; 7 nucleotides agree with TRBD1. The trim removed 3 bases at V and 3 bases at J, leaving 8 bases unmatched. Germline assignment: CDR1 MRHNA and CDR2 SNTAGT. This CDR3 region has 15 residues. The chain's CDR3 is CASSELWGQCYEQYF. The CDR3 DNA reads as TGTGCCAGCAGTGAACTGTGGGGACAGTGCTACGAGCAGTACTTC.

The chain has TRBV6-2 or TRBV6-3 and TRBJ2-3; 13 bases line up with TRBD2. This CDR3 is 16 amino acids long. The V gene's germline CDR1 is MNHEY and CDR2 SVGEGT. J gave up 6 bases and V 2 bases, and 5 bases lay outside the gene matches. The CDR3 coding sequence is TGTGCCAGCAGTTACCTAACTAGCGGGAGGGCGGATACGCAGTATTTT. Amino acids: CASSYLTSGRADTQYF.

Notes on this clonotype: A read error is the likely source, as a far larger clone sits one nucleotide away. This chain uses TRBV6-2 or TRBV6-3 with TRBJ1-1; D uncertain. This CDR3 has 11 residues. The V gene lost 7 bases and the J gene lost 7 bases, with 10 bases spanning the gap. The V gene's germline CDR1 is MNHEY and CDR2 SVGEGT. CDR3 coding DNA: TGTGCCAGCATCCTGGTAGGTGAAGCTTTCTTT. Residues: CASILVGEAFF.

This clonotype is medium-sized (0.01 to 0.1%). The genes are TRBV2 and TRBJ2-1; D may be TRBD2 (5 bases). The CDR3 length is 15 residues. Trimming removed 3 bases at V and 5 bases at J, with 14 bases between. CDR1 and CDR2 (germline): SNHLY, FYNNEI. CDR3 protein: CASSESEVAHNEQFF. CDR3 sequence (DNA): TGTGCCAGCAGTGAGTCGGAGGTTGCCCACAATGAGCAGTTCTTC.

This chain uses TRBV6-1 with TRBJ1-1; unclear D gene. Germline V gene lookup returns CDR1 MNHNS and CDR2 SASEGT. The V and J ends lost 8 bases and 2 bases respectively, with 12 bases between them. The CDR3 length is 13 residues. The CDR3: CASGQGPNTEAFF. In DNA, the CDR3 is TGTGCCAGCGGTCAAGGCCCAAACACTGAAGCTTTCTTT.

This chain links TRBV6-2 or TRBV6-3 with TRBJ1-2; 9 bases are a match to TRBD1. Germline values: CDR1 MNHEY, CDR2 SVGEGT. CDR3 size: 17 residues. V was pared by 5 bases and J by 6 bases, with 16 bases of the junction left unmatched. CDR3 nucleotide sequence: TGTGCCAGCAGTGAAGCCATAAGTACGACAGGGGGGGATGGCTACACCTTC. Amino acid sequence: CASSEAISTTGGDGYTF.

The genes are TRBV2 and TRBJ1-5, with D possibly TRBD1 on 6 matching bases. The CDR3 sequence is 15 residues long. The germline gives CDR1 SNHLY, CDR2 FYNNEI. Trimming removed 7 bases at V and 7 bases at J, with 20 bases between. The CDR3 nucleotides are TGTGCCAGCAAAGGAGGAGTGGGGGGCGGACAGCCCCAGCATTTT. The encoded protein is CASKGGVGGGQPQHF.

As regards this clonotype: This probably arose from a read error, given a far larger clone one base away. This chain connects TRBV19 to TRBJ1-6, with D possibly TRBD1 on 5 matching bases. The J call may be faulty, since TRBJ1-1 better matches the DNA end. This CDR3 spans 12 amino acids. Germline values: CDR1 LNHDA, CDR2 SQIVND (reference sequence). For the CDR3, the DNA is TGTGCCACCCGGGAGGGGATCACTGAAGCTTTCTTT. Translating it yields CATREGITEAFF.

This clonotype appeared many times. CDR3 coding DNA: TGTGCCAGCAGCCAACTCACTAGCGGGAGTCTCGGTGAGCAGTTCTTC. Its protein product is CASSQLTSGSLGEQFF. The chain couples TRBV4-2 to TRBJ2-1; TRBD2 matches at 11 bases. Germline lookup yields CDR1 LGHNA and CDR2 YNFKEQ. CDR3 length equals 16 residues. J gave up 9 bases and V 2 bases, and 9 bases lay outside the gene matches.

This clonotype is classed as medium-sized (0.01 to 0.1%). The rearrangement uses TRBV2 and TRBJ2-1, with 8 bases identical to TRBD2. This CDR3 region has 14 residues. J gave up 2 bases and V 9 bases, and 6 bases lay outside the gene matches. Germline lookup yields CDR1 SNHLY and CDR2 FYNNEI. This chain's CDR3 is CASSSGKTYNEQFF. The CDR3 nucleotides read TGTGCCAGTAGTAGCGGGAAGACCTACAATGAGCAGTTCTTC.

This clonotype was detected ten times or more. This chain links TRBV29-1 with TRBJ2-5; 8 bases map to TRBD1. V lost 6 bases to trimming and J lost 4 bases; unmatched junction nucleotides: 13. The germline CDR1 and CDR2 sequences are SQVTM and ANQGSEA. This CDR3 region has 15 residues. Written as DNA, the CDR3 is TGCAGCGTCTTGCTTGGACAGGGAAAAAGAGAGACCCAGTACTTC. The encoded protein is CSVLLGQGKRETQYF.

This clonotype was detected only a few times. The V gene is TRBV5-1, the J gene TRBJ2-7, with TRBD2 matching 8 bases. CDR1 SGHRS and CDR2 YFSETQ come from the germline V gene. The J segment lost 6 bases and the V segment lost 2 bases, leaving 7 bases of the junction unmatched. The CDR3 runs to 14 residues. The CDR3 is CASSLTGGPVEQYF. The CDR3 DNA reads TGCGCCAGCAGCTTAACGGGAGGGCCGGTCGAGCAGTACTTC.